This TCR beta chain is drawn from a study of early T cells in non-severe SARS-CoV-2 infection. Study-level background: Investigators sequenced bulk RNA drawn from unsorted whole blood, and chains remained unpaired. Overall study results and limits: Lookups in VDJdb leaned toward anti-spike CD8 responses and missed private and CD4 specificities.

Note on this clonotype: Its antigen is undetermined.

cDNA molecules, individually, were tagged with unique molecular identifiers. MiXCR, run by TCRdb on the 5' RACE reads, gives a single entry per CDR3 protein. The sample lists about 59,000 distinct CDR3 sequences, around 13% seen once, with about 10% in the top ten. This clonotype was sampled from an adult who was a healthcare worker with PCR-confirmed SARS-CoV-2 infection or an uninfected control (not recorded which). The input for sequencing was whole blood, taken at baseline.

Here the CDR3 reads CASRRGTYNEQFF. In DNA, the CDR3 is TGTGCCAGCAGACGCGGAACCTACAATGAGCAGTTCTTC. The J gene is TRBJ2-1, the V gene TRBV27; D is unclear. CDR1 and CDR2 from the germline V gene are MNHEY and SMNVEV (reference sequence). V lost 6 bases and J lost 2, with 8 bases in between. This CDR3 is 13 amino acids long.